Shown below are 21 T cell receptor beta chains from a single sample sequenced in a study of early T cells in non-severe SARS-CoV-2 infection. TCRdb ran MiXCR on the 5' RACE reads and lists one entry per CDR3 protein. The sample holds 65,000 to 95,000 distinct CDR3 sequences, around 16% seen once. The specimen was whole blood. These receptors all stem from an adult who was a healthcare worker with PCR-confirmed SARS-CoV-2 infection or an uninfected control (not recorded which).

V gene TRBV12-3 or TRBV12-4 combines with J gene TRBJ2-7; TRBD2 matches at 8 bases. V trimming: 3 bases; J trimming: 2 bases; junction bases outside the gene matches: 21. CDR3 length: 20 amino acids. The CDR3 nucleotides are TGTGCCAGCAGTTTTGGGCCAACTCGGGGGGGGTGGCAAAGGACCTACGAGCAGTACTTC. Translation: CASSFGPTRGGWQRTYEQYF.

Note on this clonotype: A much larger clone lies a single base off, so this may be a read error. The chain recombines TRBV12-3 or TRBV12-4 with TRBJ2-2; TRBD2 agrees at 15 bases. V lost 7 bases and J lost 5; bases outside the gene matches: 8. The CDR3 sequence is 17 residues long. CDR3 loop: CASKTGLAGGSTGELFF. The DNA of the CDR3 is TGTGCCAGCAAAACGGGACTAGCGGGAGGATCGACCGGGGAGCTGTTTTTT.

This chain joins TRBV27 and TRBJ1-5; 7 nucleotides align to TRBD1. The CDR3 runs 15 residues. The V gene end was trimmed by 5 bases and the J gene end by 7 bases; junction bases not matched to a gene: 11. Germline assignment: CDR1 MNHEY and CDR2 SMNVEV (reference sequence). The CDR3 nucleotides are TGTGCCAGCAGTCCACTAGACAGGGTAGGACAGCCCCAGCATTTT. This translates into CASSPLDRVGQPQHF.

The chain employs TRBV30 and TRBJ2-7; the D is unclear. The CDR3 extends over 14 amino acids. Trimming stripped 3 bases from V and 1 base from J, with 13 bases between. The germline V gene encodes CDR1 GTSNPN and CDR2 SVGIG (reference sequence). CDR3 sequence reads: CAWSRGEISYEQYF. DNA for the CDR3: TGTGCCTGGAGCCGCGGCGAGATTTCCTACGAGCAGTACTTC.

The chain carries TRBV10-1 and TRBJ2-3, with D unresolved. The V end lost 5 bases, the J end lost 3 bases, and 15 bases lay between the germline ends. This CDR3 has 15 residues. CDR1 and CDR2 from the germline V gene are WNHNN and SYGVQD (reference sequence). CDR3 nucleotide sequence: TGCGCCAGCAGTTTTGGCCATGTGGGTACAGATACGCAGTATTTT. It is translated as CASSFGHVGTDTQYF.

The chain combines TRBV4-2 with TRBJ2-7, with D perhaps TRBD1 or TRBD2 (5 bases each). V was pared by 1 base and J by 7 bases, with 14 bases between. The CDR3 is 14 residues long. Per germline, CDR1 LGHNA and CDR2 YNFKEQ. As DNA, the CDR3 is TGTGCCAGCAGCCAAGTCGGGACGACCGGAGAGCAGTACTTC. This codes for CASSQVGTTGEQYF.

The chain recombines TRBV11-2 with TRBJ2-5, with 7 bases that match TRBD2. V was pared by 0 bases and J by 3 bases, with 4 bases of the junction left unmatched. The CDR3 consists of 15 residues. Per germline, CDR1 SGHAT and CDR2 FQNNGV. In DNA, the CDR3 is TGTGCCAGCAGCTTAGAGGGGCGGGAGAAAGAGACCCAGTACTTC. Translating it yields CASSLEGREKETQYF. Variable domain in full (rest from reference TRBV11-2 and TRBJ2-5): EAGVAQSPRYKIIEKRQSVAFWCNPISGHATLYWYQQILGQGPKLLIQFQNNGVVDDSQLPKDRFSAERLKGVDSTLKIQPAKLEDSAVYLCASSLEGREKETQYFGPGTRLLVL.

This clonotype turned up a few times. The CDR3 reads CASTDGLRDRGQAEAFF. CDR3 in DNA: TGTGCCAGCACCGACGGGCTCCGGGACAGGGGCCAGGCTGAAGCTTTCTTT. J is TRBJ1-1 and V is TRBV7-9; TRBD1 aligns across 10 bases. CDR1 is SEHNR and CDR2 is FQNEAQ in the germline V gene (reference sequence). This CDR3 has 17 residues. Trimming took 7 bases from V and 6 from J; bases not matched to a gene: 17.

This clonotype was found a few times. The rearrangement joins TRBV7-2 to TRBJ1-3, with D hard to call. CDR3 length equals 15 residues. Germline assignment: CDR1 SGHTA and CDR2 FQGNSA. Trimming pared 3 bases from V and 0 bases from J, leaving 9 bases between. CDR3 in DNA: TGTGCCAGCAGCTTCCGGGCCCCCTCTGGAAACACCATATATTTT. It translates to CASSFRAPSGNTIYF.

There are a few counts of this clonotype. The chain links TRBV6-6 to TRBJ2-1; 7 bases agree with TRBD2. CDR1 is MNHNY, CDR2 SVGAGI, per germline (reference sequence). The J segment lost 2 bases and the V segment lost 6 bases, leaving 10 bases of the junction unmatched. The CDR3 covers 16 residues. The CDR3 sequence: CASSPRWEGAYNEQFF. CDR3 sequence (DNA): TGTGCCAGCAGCCCTCGGTGGGAGGGTGCCTACAATGAGCAGTTCTTC.

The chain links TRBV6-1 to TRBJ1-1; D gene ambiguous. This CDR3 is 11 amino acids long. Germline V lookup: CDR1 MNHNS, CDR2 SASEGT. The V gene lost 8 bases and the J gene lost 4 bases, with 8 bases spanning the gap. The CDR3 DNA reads TGTGCCAGCGCCTTGGGCACTGAAGCTTTCTTT. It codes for CASALGTEAFF.

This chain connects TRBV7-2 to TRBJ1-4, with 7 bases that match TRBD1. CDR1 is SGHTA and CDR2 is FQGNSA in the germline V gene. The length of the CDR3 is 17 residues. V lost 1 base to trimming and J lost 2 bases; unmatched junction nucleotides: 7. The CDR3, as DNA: TGTGCCAGCAGCTTAGTCAGGGGGAGATCGACTAATGAAAAACTGTTTTTT. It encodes CASSLVRGRSTNEKLFF.

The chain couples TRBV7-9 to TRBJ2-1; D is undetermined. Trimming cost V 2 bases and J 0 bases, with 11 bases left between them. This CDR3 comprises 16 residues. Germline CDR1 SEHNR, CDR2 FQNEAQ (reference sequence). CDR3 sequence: CASSLMGSPSYNEQFF. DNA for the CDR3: TGTGCCAGCAGCTTAATGGGGTCCCCCTCCTACAATGAGCAGTTCTTC.

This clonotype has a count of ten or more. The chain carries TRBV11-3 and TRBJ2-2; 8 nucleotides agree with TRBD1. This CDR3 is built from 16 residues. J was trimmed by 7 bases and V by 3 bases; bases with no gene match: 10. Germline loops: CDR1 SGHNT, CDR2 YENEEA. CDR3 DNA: TGTGCCAGCAGCTTCAGGGGGCGCCGCGGGATCGGGGAGCTGTTTTTT. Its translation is CASSFRGRRGIGELFF.

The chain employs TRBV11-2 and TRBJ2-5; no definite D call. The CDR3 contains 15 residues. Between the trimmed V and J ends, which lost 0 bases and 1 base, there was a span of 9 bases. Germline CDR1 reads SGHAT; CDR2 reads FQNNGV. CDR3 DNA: TGTGCCAGCAGCTTAGATGGAGCTCCCCAAGAGACCCAGTACTTC. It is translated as CASSLDGAPQETQYF.

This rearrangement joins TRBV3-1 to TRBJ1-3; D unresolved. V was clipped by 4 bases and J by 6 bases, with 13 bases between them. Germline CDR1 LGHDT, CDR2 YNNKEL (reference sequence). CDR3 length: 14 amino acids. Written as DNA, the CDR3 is TGTGCCAGCAGCCTCGAAGCTAGGGAAAACACCATATATTTT. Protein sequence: CASSLEARENTIYF.

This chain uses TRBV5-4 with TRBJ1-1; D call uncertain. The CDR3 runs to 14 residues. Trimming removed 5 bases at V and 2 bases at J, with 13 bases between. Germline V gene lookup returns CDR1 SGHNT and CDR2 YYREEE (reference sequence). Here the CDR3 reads CASSDVKANTEAFF. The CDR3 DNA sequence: TGTGCCAGCAGTGACGTTAAGGCCAACACTGAAGCTTTCTTT. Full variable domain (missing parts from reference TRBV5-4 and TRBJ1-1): ETGVTQSPTHLIKTRGQQVTLRCSSQSGHNTVSWYQQALGQGPQFIFQYYREEENGRGNFPPRFSGLQFPNYSSELNVNALELDDSALYLCASSDVKANTEAFFGQGTRLTVV.

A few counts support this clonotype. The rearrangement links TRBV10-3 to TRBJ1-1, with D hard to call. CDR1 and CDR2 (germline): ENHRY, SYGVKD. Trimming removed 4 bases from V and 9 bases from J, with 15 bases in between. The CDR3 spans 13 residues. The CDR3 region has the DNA TGTGCCATCAGTGGAGGAGGCGGACCTAAAGCTTTCTTT. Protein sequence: CAISGGGGPKAFF.

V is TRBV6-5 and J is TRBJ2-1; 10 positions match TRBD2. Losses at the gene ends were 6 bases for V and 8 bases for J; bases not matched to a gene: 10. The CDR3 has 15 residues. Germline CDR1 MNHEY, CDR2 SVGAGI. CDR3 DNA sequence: TGTGCCAGCAGGTCTTCTAGCGGGAGTGGCTATGAGCAGTTCTTC. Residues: CASRSSSGSGYEQFF.

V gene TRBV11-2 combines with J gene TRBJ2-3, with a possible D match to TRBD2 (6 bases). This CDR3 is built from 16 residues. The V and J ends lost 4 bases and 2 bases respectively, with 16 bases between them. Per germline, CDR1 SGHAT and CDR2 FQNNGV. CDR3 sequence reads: CASSSSPGLNTDTQYF. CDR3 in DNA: TGTGCCAGCAGCTCCTCACCGGGACTCAACACAGATACGCAGTATTTT.

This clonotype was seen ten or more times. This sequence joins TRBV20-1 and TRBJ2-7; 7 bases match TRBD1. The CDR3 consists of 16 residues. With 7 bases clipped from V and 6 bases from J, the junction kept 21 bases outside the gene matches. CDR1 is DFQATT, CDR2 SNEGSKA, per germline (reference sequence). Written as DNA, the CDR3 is TGCAGTGTCCTTTCCCCTCTCCCGGGACAGCCCAGCGAGCAGTACTTC. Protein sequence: CSVLSPLPGQPSEQYF.